The clone carrying this T cell receptor (beta chain) was observed at least ten times. Its target is not known. This record comes from a study of T cell repertoires in cytomegalovirus infection. Study-wide context: Carrying CMV and the relevant HLA type showed in public TCR beta signatures.

TCRdb re-called the reads through MiXCR, storing one row per CDR3 protein. Of about 240,000 distinct CDR3 sequences listed, approximately 6.7% are singletons. Regarding the study as a whole: HLA-C-restricted CMV-specific TCR beta clonotypes prevailed in the ex vivo response. Summed frequency of shared TCR beta families picked out CMV carriers who also had the relevant HLA.

CDR3 length: 13 amino acids. V lost 5 bases and J lost 7, with 15 bases in between. This sequence originates from a human donor in good health (CMV status not recorded). Some clones in this sample may be carry-over from other donors' samples. Sequencing was performed on PBMCs. The chain joins TRBV12-3 or TRBV12-4 to TRBJ2-7; tentatively, D is TRBD1 or TRBD2 (5 bases each). CDR3 sequence: CASSRQSRGEQYF. The CDR3 DNA reads as TGTGCCAGCAGTCGACAGTCCCGCGGGGAGCAGTACTTC.